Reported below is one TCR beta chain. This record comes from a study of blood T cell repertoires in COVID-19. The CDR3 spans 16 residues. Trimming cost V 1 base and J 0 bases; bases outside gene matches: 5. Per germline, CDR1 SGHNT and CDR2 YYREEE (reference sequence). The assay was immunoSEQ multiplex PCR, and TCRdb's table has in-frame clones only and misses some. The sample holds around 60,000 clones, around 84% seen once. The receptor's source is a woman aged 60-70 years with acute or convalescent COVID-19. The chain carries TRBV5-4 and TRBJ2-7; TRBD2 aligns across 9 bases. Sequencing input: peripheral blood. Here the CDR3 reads CASSLRLAGLSYEQYF. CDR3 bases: TGTGCCAGCAGCTTGCGGCTAGCGGGACTCTCCTACGAGCAGTACTTC.